This passage covers 22 T cell receptor beta chains from one sample sequenced in a study of shared clonotypes between healthy human individuals. TCRdb's copy holds only in-frame clones and misses some; the assay was immunoSEQ multiplex PCR. The sample has over a million clones, 78% seen once. The sample taken for sequencing was memory CD4+ T cells from PBMCs. Noted subset: CD45RA-negative fraction. All receptors derive from a man aged 18 to 30 in good health. Some clones in this sample may be carry-over from other donors' samples.

V usage is TRBV2 and J usage is TRBJ2-5; D ambiguous. The germline CDR1 and CDR2 sequences are SNHLY and FYNNEI. The CDR3 runs to 15 residues. Trimming stripped 6 bases from V and 7 bases from J, with 21 bases between. The CDR3 DNA reads as TGTGCCAGCAGCCCGGGCGGTGGTCTACCTGGGACCCAGTACTTC. Its translation: CASSPGGGLPGTQYF. The entire variable domain, with the rest obtained from reference TRBV2 and TRBJ2-5, is as follows: EPEVTQTPSHQVTQMGQEVILRCVPISNHLYFYWYRQILGQKVEFLVSFYNNEISEKSEIFDDQFSVERPDGSNFTLKIRSTKLEDSAMYFCASSPGGGLPGTQYFGPGTRLLVL.

J is TRBJ2-2 and V is TRBV5-4; TRBD2 matches 13 bases. CDR3 length equals 18 residues. Germline trimming cut 4 bases from V and 4 bases from J; bases unmatched to any gene: 10. Per germline, CDR1 SGHNT and CDR2 YYREEE (reference sequence). CDR3 DNA: TGTGCCAGCAGCAGGGGACTAGCGGGACCCAGGGGCACCGGGGAGCTGTTTTTT. Its protein is CASSRGLAGPRGTGELFF. The whole variable domain, filled in from reference TRBV5-4 and TRBJ2-2, reads ETGVTQSPTHLIKTRGQQVTLRCSSQSGHNTVSWYQQALGQGPQFIFQYYREEENGRGNFPPRFSGLQFPNYSSELNVNALELDDSALYLCASSRGLAGPRGTGELFFGEGSRLTVL.

J is TRBJ1-2 and V is TRBV29-1; no firm D call. Germline CDR1 SQVTM, CDR2 ANQGSEA. This CDR3 comprises 13 residues. V gave up 2 bases and J gave up 5 bases, with 12 bases separating them. CDR3 amino acids: CSVEPARRYGYTF. DNA for the CDR3: TGCAGCGTTGAACCCGCCCGCCGGTATGGCTACACCTTC.

The V and J genes are TRBV5-1 and TRBJ2-7, with D possibly being TRBD2 (6 bases). Trimming took 4 bases from V and 9 from J, leaving 17 bases between them. CDR1 is SGHRS, CDR2 YFSETQ, per germline. The CDR3 extends over 13 amino acids. The CDR3 spells CASSAREVGLQYF. CDR3 bases: TGCGCCAGCAGCGCAAGGGAGGTAGGATTGCAGTACTTC. The variable domain in full, completed from reference TRBV5-1 and TRBJ2-7, reads KAGVTQTPRYLIKTRGQQVTLSCSPISGHRSVSWYQQTPGQGLQFLFEYFSETQRNKGNFPGRFSGRQFSNSRSEMNVSTLELGDSALYLCASSAREVGLQYFGPGTRLTVT.

This clone was observed many times. The rearrangement uses TRBV11-2 and TRBJ1-4; the match to TRBD1 covers 7 bases. After removal of 4 bases from V and 4 bases from J, the junction contained 6 bases not matched to a gene. The CDR3 totals 15 residues. Germline CDR1 SGHAT, CDR2 FQNNGV. The CDR3 spells CASSSAGGLNEKLFF. The CDR3 DNA reads as TGTGCCAGCAGCTCAGCAGGGGGACTTAATGAAAAACTGTTTTTT.

This chain joins TRBV11-2 and TRBJ2-1; 8 bases agree with TRBD2. Germline-derived CDR1 and CDR2 are SGHAT and FQNNGV. The CDR3 extends over 18 amino acids. The J segment lost 0 bases and the V segment lost 2 bases, leaving 9 bases of the junction unmatched. CDR3 nucleotide sequence: TGTGCCAGCAGCTTATTTTTAGCGGGAACGTACTCCTACAATGAGCAGTTCTTC. This encodes CASSLFLAGTYSYNEQFF.

This sequence joins TRBV2 and TRBJ2-1, with 10 positions matching TRBD2. The germline V gene encodes CDR1 SNHLY and CDR2 FYNNEI. The CDR3 runs to 15 residues. V was pared by 6 bases and J by 5 bases, with 7 bases of the junction left unmatched. CDR3 amino acids: CASRISLAGDNEQFF. In DNA, the CDR3 is TGTGCCAGCAGGATCAGTCTAGCGGGAGACAATGAGCAGTTCTTC. Based on the CDR3 plus reference TRBV2 and TRBJ2-1, the full variable domain is EPEVTQTPSHQVTQMGQEVILRCVPISNHLYFYWYRQILGQKVEFLVSFYNNEISEKSEIFDDQFSVERPDGSNFTLKIRSTKLEDSAMYFCASRISLAGDNEQFFGPGTRLTVL.

The chain joins TRBV18 to TRBJ2-7; D may be TRBD1 (6 bases). The CDR3 contains 15 residues. Germline V lookup: CDR1 KGHSH, CDR2 LQKENI. Trimming pared 1 base from V and 7 bases from J, leaving 17 bases between. CDR3 in amino acids: CASSPRGQGQREQYF. Here the CDR3 DNA reads TGTGCCAGCTCACCACGAGGGCAGGGGCAAAGGGAGCAGTACTTC. Complete variable domain (other parts from reference TRBV18 and TRBJ2-7): NAGVMQNPRHLVRRRGQEARLRCSPMKGHSHVYWYRQLPEEGLKFMVYLQKENIIDESGMPKERFSAEFPKEGPSILRIQQVVRGDSAAYFCASSPRGQGQREQYFGPGTRLTVT.

This chain joins TRBV28 and TRBJ2-1; D unclear. The CDR3 runs to 13 residues. The germline V gene has CDR1 MDHEN and CDR2 SYDVKM. Trimming cost V 2 bases and J 10 bases, with 12 bases left between them. Here the CDR3 reads CASSLGPAREQFF. In DNA, the CDR3 is TGTGCCAGCAGTTTAGGACCGGCACGGGAGCAGTTCTTC.

J is TRBJ2-6 and V is TRBV4-1; 8 bases fit TRBD2. The CDR3 contains 17 residues. Unmatched junction bases numbered 1, after V lost 0 bases and J lost 0 bases. Germline V CDR1 and CDR2: MGHRA, YSYEKL. CDR3 in amino acids: CASSQDRGGSGANVLTF. CDR3 nucleotides: TGCGCCAGCAGCCAAGATCGGGGGGGCTCTGGGGCCAACGTCCTGACTTTC.

V gene TRBV5-1 combines with J gene TRBJ1-3, with D unresolved. Between the trimmed V and J ends, which lost 0 bases and 2 bases, there was a span of 9 bases. The CDR3 consists of 15 residues. The germline CDR1 and CDR2 sequences are SGHRS and YFSETQ. CDR3 sequence (DNA): TGCGCCAGCAGCTTGGGATCGGCCACTGGAAACACCATATATTTT. It translates to CASSLGSATGNTIYF.

The V call is TRBV7-3, the J call TRBJ2-5, with no clear D. V was cut by 5 bases and J by 4 bases, with 8 bases left in between. The CDR3 totals 12 residues. Germline loops: CDR1 SGHTA, CDR2 FQGTGA. In DNA form, the CDR3 reads TGTGCCAGCAGCCGTGGCGCAGAGACCCAGTACTTC. Protein sequence: CASSRGAETQYF.

The gene calls are TRBV7-2 and TRBJ1-1, with D possibly matching TRBD1 (5 bases). This CDR3 has 15 residues. In germline, CDR1 is SGHTA, CDR2 FQGNSA. The V end was cut by 1 base, the J end by 4 bases, with 13 bases between. CDR3 amino acids: CASSLEGWGPTEAFF. CDR3 DNA: TGTGCCAGCAGCTTAGAAGGCTGGGGACCCACTGAAGCTTTCTTT.

This clone has a single count. This chain uses TRBV28 with TRBJ1-1; D is unresolved. The CDR3 runs to 13 residues. From germline, CDR1 is MDHEN and CDR2 SYDVKM. The V and J ends lost 6 bases and 0 bases respectively, with 8 bases between them. The DNA for the CDR3 is TGTGCCAGCAGGGGTTCCATGAACACTGAAGCTTTCTTT. Its protein is CASRGSMNTEAFF.

This chain connects TRBV7-8 to TRBJ2-6; tentatively, D is TRBD1 or TRBD2 (6 bases each). The CDR3 length is 19 residues. Germline values: CDR1 SGHVS, CDR2 FQNEAQ. Trimming removed 1 base at V and 0 bases at J, with 16 bases between. This CDR3 is CASSLVGGLWLSGANVLTF. CDR3 in DNA: TGTGCCAGCAGCTTAGTGGGGGGCCTCTGGCTCTCTGGGGCCAACGTCCTGACTTTC.

Details on this clone: The likely explanation is a read error, given a far larger clone one base away. This chain links TRBV7-8 with TRBJ2-7; D unclear. Looked up from germline, CDR1 is SGHVS and CDR2 is FQNEAQ. The CDR3 sequence is 15 residues long. This chain's CDR3 is CASSFLRYSPYEQCF. The CDR3 DNA follows: TGTGCCAGCAGTTTCCTCCGCTACTCACCCTACGAGCAGTGCTTC.

CDR3 sequence reads: CASSLGQTYNYGYTF. DNA for the CDR3: TGCGCCAGCAGCTTGGGGCAGACATATAACTATGGCTACACCTTC. The rearrangement links TRBV5-1 to TRBJ1-2; no clear D gene. The V gene's germline CDR1 is SGHRS and CDR2 YFSETQ. The V end lost 0 bases, the J end lost 1 base, and 10 bases lay between the germline ends. There are 15 residues in the CDR3.

This chain uses TRBV10-3 with TRBJ2-5, with 8 nucleotides matching TRBD1. There are 13 residues in the CDR3. Trimming cost V 6 bases and J 5 bases; bases outside gene matches: 5. Germline CDR1 and CDR2: ENHRY and SYGVKD. The CDR3 DNA reads TGTGCCATCAGCAGGGGGCTCGAGGAGACCCAGTACTTC. Its translation: CAISRGLEETQYF.

V gene TRBV5-4 combines with J gene TRBJ2-1; 9 nucleotides match TRBD2. CDR3 length: 17 amino acids. CDR1 and CDR2 from the germline V gene are SGHNT and YYREEE (reference sequence). V dropped 4 bases and J dropped 1; count of bases not matched to a gene: 9. CDR3 DNA sequence: TGTGCCAGCAGCCCTGGGACCGCGGGAGGGTCCTACAATGAGCAGTTCTTC. It translates to CASSPGTAGGSYNEQFF.

The rearrangement joins TRBV13 to TRBJ1-1; perhaps TRBD1 as D (6 bases). V lost 6 bases and J 4 bases, leaving 15 bases between the germline ends. Germline assignment: CDR1 PRHDT and CDR2 FYEKMQ (reference sequence). The CDR3 runs to 14 residues. The CDR3, as DNA: TGTGCCAGCAGGGAGACAGGTCGGGGCACTGAAGCTTTCTTT. Residues: CASRETGRGTEAFF.

A few counts support this clone. The chain recombines TRBV4-1 with TRBJ1-1; D is unresolved. Germline values: CDR1 MGHRA, CDR2 YSYEKL. Trimming took 2 bases from V and 4 from J, leaving 20 bases between them. The CDR3 sequence is 17 residues long. CDR3 amino acids: CASSQIGRRTFGTEAFF. In DNA form, the CDR3 reads TGCGCCAGCAGCCAAATTGGGCGGCGTACGTTCGGCACTGAAGCTTTCTTT.

This clone was observed once. The chain joins TRBV15 to TRBJ2-1, with 8 bases matching TRBD1. Germline V lookup: CDR1 LNHNV, CDR2 YYDKDF (reference sequence). V shed 3 bases, J shed 9 bases, and the junction held 13 bases outside the gene matches. This CDR3 spans 16 amino acids. CDR3 residues: CATSSTSKHRGTEQFF. The CDR3 bases are TGTGCCACCAGCAGTACATCTAAACACAGGGGGACTGAGCAGTTCTTC.